The source of this TCR beta chain is a study of T-cell reconstitution after alpha-beta-depleted transplantation in children. On this clonotype: The antigen remains undetermined.

Unique molecular identifiers were used in preparing the TCRbeta library. One entry per CDR3 protein, called by TCRdb with MiXCR from the PCR reads. The table has hundreds of thousands of distinct CDR3 sequences, around 7.1% seen once. This CDR3 region has 12 residues. Looked up from germline, CDR1 is MNHNS and CDR2 is SASEGT. V was trimmed by 7 bases and J by 4 bases, leaving 8 bases between them. Study outcomes and limitations: Two months or so post-transplant, alpha-beta T cells reportedly derived from several hundred expanded graft clones. Certain patients had high TCRbeta diversity at day 60, and it came from recipient T cells and thymic progenitors that survived. T-cell counts and diversity were attributed mostly to newly produced T cells one year after transplant.

The receptor comes from a female patient younger than 10 who had a stem cell transplant for Fanconi anemia, so the T cells may come from the graft donor. This chain connects TRBV6-1 to TRBJ1-3, with D perhaps TRBD1 (5 bases). The input for sequencing was peripheral blood, taken 360 days after TCRalphabeta/CD19-depleted stem cell transplant. In DNA form, the CDR3 reads TGTGCCAGCAAATCAGGGGGAAACACCATATATTTT. It yields the protein CASKSGGNTIYF.